This T cell receptor (beta chain) was documented in a study of CD8 T cells in ankylosing spondylitis. Findings and limits, study-wide: Clones linked to disease, bearing a CD8+ phenotype, were relatively rare in peripheral blood. About 8 highly homologous variants formed a TCR beta motif that appeared characteristic of ankylosing spondylitis blood. Disease-associated clones were reportedly significantly overrepresented in matched ankylosing spondylitis synovial fluid.

With molecular barcodes, quantitative 5'-RACE was used to make the TCR beta libraries. MiXCR, applied by TCRdb to the 5' RACE reads, yields one record per CDR3 protein. The repertoire holds more than 95,000 distinct CDR3 sequences, with over 6.5% as singletons. The sample holds many counts of this clonotype. Its antigen remains unknown. CDR1 and CDR2 from the germline V gene are LGHNT and FRNRAP. The CDR3 sequence is 15 residues long. The ends lost 5 bases at V and 4 bases at J; junction bases unmatched: 7. The receptor was derived from a male donor with ankylosing spondylitis or in good health (not recorded which). Material for sequencing was blood, either unsorted or a sorted T cell fraction (not recorded which). The chain carries TRBV12-5 and TRBJ1-1; 10 positions agree with TRBD1. The CDR3 loop reads CASGPWTGGGTEAFF. DNA for the CDR3: TGTGCTAGTGGTCCGTGGACAGGGGGAGGCACTGAAGCTTTCTTT.